Presented here are 23 T cell receptor beta chains from one specimen sequenced in a study of T cells in Graves' hyperthyroidism and ophthalmopathy. Authors of the study amplified TCR beta CDR3 regions from RNA transcripts. First-round RT-PCR targeting the TCR CDR3 was performed with the HTBI primer set. MiXCR, applied by TCRdb to the multiplex PCR reads, yields one record per CDR3 protein. The sample has some 620,000 distinct CDR3 sequences; 15% to 20% are singletons. The sample taken for sequencing was blood. The origin of the receptors is a woman in her 30s with Graves' hyperthyroidism.

This clonotype occurred many times. The chain carries TRBV6-2 or TRBV6-3 and TRBJ2-7; D is unclear. Germline V gives CDR1 MNHEY, CDR2 SVGEGT. Trimming cost V 6 bases and J 3 bases, with 12 bases left between them. The CDR3 length is 13 residues. CDR3 loop: CASSPQGLYEQYF. DNA for the CDR3: TGTGCCAGCAGCCCCCAAGGGCTCTACGAGCAGTACTTC.

This clonotype was counted a few times. V is TRBV20-1 and J is TRBJ1-6, with 7 nucleotides matching TRBD1. Germline V lookup: CDR1 DFQATT, CDR2 SNEGSKA (reference sequence). The CDR3 consists of 15 residues. Unmatched junction bases numbered 12, after V lost 6 bases and J lost 7 bases. DNA of the CDR3: TGCAGTGCGAAACCCCGACAGGGAGAGAATTCACCCCTCCACTTT. Residues: CSAKPRQGENSPLHF.

This clonotype was detected ten times or more. This rearrangement joins TRBV12-3 or TRBV12-4 to TRBJ1-5, with D tentatively TRBD1 (5 bases). Deletions cut 4 bases from V and 6 bases from J, with 10 bases between. The CDR3 length is 13 residues. For the CDR3, the DNA is TGTGCCAGCAGTTCGACAGTTCCTCAGCCCCAGCATTTT. Its translation is CASSSTVPQPQHF.

V is TRBV4-1 and J is TRBJ1-6; 9 nucleotides match TRBD1. Trimming cost V 1 base and J 7 bases; bases outside gene matches: 8. CDR3 length: 17 amino acids. Germline CDR1 reads MGHRA; CDR2 reads YSYEKL. The CDR3 region is CASSQGPSGTGNSPLHF. CDR3 in DNA: TGCGCCAGCAGCCAAGGTCCTTCCGGGACAGGGAATTCACCCCTCCACTTT.

The CDR3 reads CASSYTGTGYTF. The CDR3 bases are TGCGCCAGCAGCTATACAGGGACTGGCTACACCTTC. V is TRBV5-1 and J is TRBJ1-2; perhaps TRBD1 as D (6 bases). Trimming left V 3 bases short and J 7 bases short, with 10 bases between. The CDR3 runs to 12 residues. Germline V CDR1 and CDR2: SGHRS, YFSETQ.

The chain employs TRBV9 and TRBJ2-3; D is ambiguous. The CDR3 loop spans 15 amino acids. Between the trimmed V and J ends, which lost 0 bases and 6 bases, there was a span of 14 bases. Germline V gene sequence: CDR1 SGDLS, CDR2 YYNGEE. The CDR3 sequence: CASSVDVSSFDTQYF. As DNA, the CDR3 is TGTGCCAGCAGCGTAGACGTCTCGAGTTTCGATACGCAGTATTTT.

The V and J genes are TRBV6-1 and TRBJ1-5; 9 bases map to TRBD1. Unmatched junction bases numbered 9, after V lost 6 bases and J lost 6 bases. The CDR3 totals 15 residues. CDR1 MNHNS and CDR2 SASEGT come from the germline V gene. CDR3 bases: TGTGCCAGCAGATCCGGGACAGGGAATTCTCAGCCCCAGCATTTT. This encodes CASRSGTGNSQPQHF.

The chain couples TRBV14 to TRBJ2-5; TRBD1 agrees at 7 bases. The CDR3 covers 14 residues. Losses at the gene ends were 4 bases for V and 2 bases for J; bases not matched to a gene: 4. Germline V gives CDR1 SGHDN, CDR2 FVKESK. The CDR3, as DNA: TGTGCCAGCAGCCTATTGGACAGGCAAGAGACCCAGTACTTC. Its translation is CASSLLDRQETQYF.

This clonotype was observed many times. The chain combines TRBV11-2 with TRBJ1-2, with TRBD1 matching over 7 bases. This CDR3 is 13 amino acids long. The ends lost 5 bases at V and 4 bases at J; junction bases unmatched: 4. Per germline, CDR1 SGHAT and CDR2 FQNNGV. This chain's CDR3 is CASSTQGFYGYTF. Written as DNA, the CDR3 is TGTGCCAGCAGCACACAGGGGTTCTATGGCTACACCTTC.

The CDR3 sequence is CAWSQGRGQETQYF. The CDR3 DNA reads TGTGCCTGGAGCCAGGGCAGGGGACAAGAGACCCAGTACTTC. The rearrangement uses TRBV30 and TRBJ2-5, with a possible D match to TRBD1 (6 bases). V lost 3 bases and J lost 2, with 13 bases in between. The germline V gene has CDR1 GTSNPN and CDR2 SVGIG (reference sequence). CDR3 length: 14 amino acids. The full variable domain, with the rest looked up from reference TRBV30 and TRBJ2-5, is SQTIHQWPATLVQPVGSPLSLECTVEGTSNPNLYWYRQAAGRGLQLLFYSVGIGQISSEVPQNLSASRPQDRQFILSSKKLLLSDSGFYLCAWSQGRGQETQYFGPGTRLLVL.

The sample holds many counts of this clonotype. The chain has TRBV2 and TRBJ1-1; D might be TRBD1 (6 bases). CDR1 is SNHLY, CDR2 FYNNEI, per germline. V dropped 6 bases and J dropped 0 bases, with 14 bases sitting between them. CDR3 length equals 15 residues. CDR3 nucleotide sequence: TGTGCCAGCAGCCGGGACAAACATATGAACACTGAAGCTTTCTTT. It specifies CASSRDKHMNTEAFF.

This rearrangement joins TRBV29-1 to TRBJ2-5; tentatively, D is TRBD2 (6 bases). This CDR3 is built from 11 residues. Looked up from germline, CDR1 is SQVTM and CDR2 is ANQGSEA. V lost 7 bases and J lost 4, with 10 bases in between. DNA of the CDR3: TGCAGCGGCGGGACGGTAGAGACCCAGTACTTC. It is translated as CSGGTVETQYF.

The table lists this clonotype with many counts. V is TRBV20-1 and J is TRBJ2-7; a possible D gene is TRBD2 (6 bases). The V and J ends lost 6 bases and 6 bases respectively, with 15 bases between them. CDR1 is DFQATT, CDR2 SNEGSKA, per germline (reference sequence). This CDR3 has 12 residues. CDR3 in DNA: TGCAGTGCGACGCCCCCTAGCGTCGAGCAGTACTTC. Translation gives CSATPPSVEQYF.

The genes are TRBV7-9 and TRBJ2-7; no clear D. Germline V gene lookup returns CDR1 SEHNR and CDR2 FQNEAQ (reference sequence). V gave up 5 bases and J gave up 1 base, with 6 bases separating them. The CDR3 loop spans 12 amino acids. CDR3 amino acids: CASSQRSYEQYF. As DNA, the CDR3 is TGTGCCAGCAGCCAGAGATCCTACGAGCAGTACTTC.

This clonotype was observed at least ten times. V gene TRBV7-9 combines with J gene TRBJ2-7; 8 bases match TRBD1. The CDR3 contains 15 residues. Unmatched junction bases numbered 5, after V lost 4 bases and J lost 0 bases. CDR1 is SEHNR and CDR2 is FQNEAQ in the germline V gene (reference sequence). The CDR3 region has the DNA TGTGCCAGCAGCTCGGACAGGGACTTCTCCTACGAGCAGTACTTC. Translated: CASSSDRDFSYEQYF.

Details on this clonotype: A much larger clone is a single base away; this may be a read error. This is likely a read error, given that the CDR3 carries no conserved phenylalanine or tryptophan at its end. The chain recombines TRBV28 with TRBJ2-3, with D possibly TRBD1 on 6 matching bases. CDR1 MDHEN and CDR2 SYDVKM come from the germline V gene. This CDR3 has 15 amino acids. V was shortened by 5 bases and J by 7 bases, with 19 bases between the two germline ends. CDR3 amino acids: CASSRLSQGSNTQYL. The CDR3 DNA reads as TGTGCCAGCAGTCGTTTATCGCAGGGGTCAAATACGCAGTATCTT.

The sample holds many counts of this clonotype. The rearrangement links TRBV28 to TRBJ2-5, with 8 nucleotides matching TRBD2. Trimming at V came to 2 bases and at J to 0 bases, leaving 2 bases not matched to a gene. Per germline, CDR1 MDHEN and CDR2 SYDVKM. The CDR3 is 15 residues long. CDR3 DNA sequence: TGTGCCAGCAGTTTAACTAGCGGATACCAAGAGACCCAGTACTTC. This gives the protein CASSLTSGYQETQYF.

V is TRBV7-9 and J is TRBJ1-3; no firm D call. The CDR3 has 13 amino acids. Germline V lookup: CDR1 SEHNR, CDR2 FQNEAQ (reference sequence). V was trimmed by 9 bases and J by 0 bases, leaving 9 bases between them. The CDR3 DNA follows: TGTGCCAGGGGAATCAACTCTGGAAACACCATATATTTT. Its protein product is CARGINSGNTIYF.

This clonotype has just a few counts. The V gene is TRBV10-2, the J gene TRBJ2-7; D is possibly TRBD1 (6 bases). The CDR3 has 14 amino acids. Germline V lookup: CDR1 WSHSY, CDR2 SAAADI. The ends were cut back, 8 bases at V and 1 base at J, with 15 bases in the middle. Here the CDR3 reads CASLTTGRSYEQYF. The CDR3 nucleotides are TGCGCCAGCCTAACTACAGGGAGATCCTACGAGCAGTACTTC.

This clonotype was observed a handful of times. The chain links TRBV5-6 to TRBJ1-1, with unresolved D. This CDR3 is 12 amino acids long. The V gene's germline CDR1 is SGHDT and CDR2 YYEEEE. V lost 0 bases and J lost 6, with 6 bases in between. The CDR3 DNA sequence: TGTGCCAGCAGCTTGGGGTTCGCTGAAGCTTTCTTT. Translated, it gives CASSLGFAEAFF. The variable domain in full, completed from reference TRBV5-6 and TRBJ1-1, reads DAGVTQSPTHLIKTRGQQVTLRCSPKSGHDTVSWYQQALGQGPQFIFQYYEEEERQRGNFPDRFSGHQFPNYSSELNVNALLLGDSALYLCASSLGFAEAFFGQGTRLTVV.

This clonotype was recorded many times. This rearrangement joins TRBV20-1 to TRBJ1-2; D gene uncertain. The germline V gene encodes CDR1 DFQATT and CDR2 SNEGSKA (reference sequence). V dropped 5 bases and J dropped 0 bases, with 7 bases sitting between them. There are 12 residues in the CDR3. The CDR3 region has the DNA TGCAGTGCTCTAATCTCTAACTATGGCTACACCTTC. Protein sequence: CSALISNYGYTF.

A word on this clonotype: A much bigger clone sits one base away, suggesting this may be a read error. The rearrangement uses TRBV27 and TRBJ2-7; 11 bases match TRBD1. V gave up 6 bases and J gave up 3 bases; unmatched junction bases: 4. The CDR3 spans 14 residues. CDR1 MNHEY and CDR2 SMNVEV come from the germline V gene (reference sequence). This chain's CDR3 is CASRDGTGGYEQYF. The CDR3 nucleotides are TGTGCCAGCAGAGACGGGACAGGGGGCTACGAGCAGTACTTC.

For the CDR3, the DNA is TGCGCCAGCAGCGCCCAGACGGAGGCGGCCCAGTACTTC. The encoded protein is CASSAQTEAAQYF. The J gene is TRBJ2-5, the V gene TRBV5-1, with a weak D call TRBD2 (5 bases). V was shortened by 4 bases and J by 9 bases, with 16 bases between the two germline ends. The CDR3 length is 13 residues. Germline CDR1 and CDR2: SGHRS and YFSETQ.